Listed below are T cell receptor beta chains from one sample, sequenced in a study of T-cell reconstitution after alpha-beta-depleted transplantation in children. TCRdb re-analysed the PCR reads in MiXCR, keeping a single row per CDR3 protein. The sample holds under 8,500 distinct CDR3 sequences, around 11% seen once. Sequenced material: PBMCs, mostly from graft donor cells, taken 180 days after TCRalphabeta/CD19-depleted stem cell transplant. These receptors were taken from a child less than two years old who had a stem cell transplant for acute myeloid leukemia, so the T cells may come from the graft donor. Each CDR3 is given with its conserved first and last residue. A D gene is named only where the DNA matches it firmly. Part of the rows lack a size; the others show once, few, many or a class for expanded clones.

d_call: -
j_call: TRBJ2-6
cdr3_length: 18
v_call: TRBV7-8
clone_size: many
cdr3_aa: CASSLQELLSSGANVLTF
cdr3_nt: TGTGCCAGCAGCTTACAAGAGCTTCTTAGCTCTGGGGCCAACGTCCTGACTTTC

d_call: -
j_call: TRBJ1-1
cdr3_length: 15
v_call: TRBV15
clone_size: many
cdr3_aa: CATSPNVGMNTEAFF
cdr3_nt: TGTGCCACCAGTCCTAACGTAGGGATGAACACTGAAGCTTTCTTT

d_call: TRBD1
j_call: TRBJ2-5
cdr3_length: 16
v_call: TRBV18
clone_size: many
cdr3_aa: CASSPNHDTGVETQYF
cdr3_nt: TGTGCCAGCTCACCAAACCATGACACAGGGGTAGAGACCCAGTACTTC

d_call: TRBD2
j_call: TRBJ2-7
cdr3_length: 16
v_call: TRBV5-1
clone_size: many
cdr3_aa: CASSLERTSGSTEQYF
cdr3_nt: TGCGCCAGCAGCTTGGAAAGGACTAGCGGGAGCACCGAGCAGTACTTC

d_call: -
j_call: TRBJ1-1
cdr3_length: 13
v_call: TRBV18
clone_size: many
cdr3_aa: CASSRDGLMEAFF
cdr3_nt: TGTGCCAGCTCTCGGGACGGACTAATGGAAGCTTTCTTT

d_call: -
j_call: TRBJ1-6
cdr3_length: 14
v_call: TRBV9
clone_size: many
cdr3_aa: CASSVTFTDSPLHF
cdr3_nt: TGTGCCAGCAGCGTTACCTTTACAGACTCACCCCTCCACTTT

d_call: TRBD2
j_call: TRBJ2-2
cdr3_length: 16
v_call: TRBV5-4
clone_size: many
cdr3_aa: CASSPTSGGNTGELFF
cdr3_nt: TGTGCCAGCAGCCCTACTAGCGGGGGGAACACCGGGGAGCTGTTTTTT

d_call: -
j_call: TRBJ1-2
cdr3_length: 12
v_call: TRBV28
clone_size: many
cdr3_aa: CASSHNRDGYTF
cdr3_nt: TGTGCCAGCAGTCACAACAGGGACGGCTACACCTTC

d_call: TRBD1
j_call: TRBJ2-7
cdr3_length: 16
v_call: TRBV28
clone_size: many
cdr3_aa: CASSLLIRQGDAEQYF
cdr3_nt: TGTGCCAGCAGTTTACTAATCAGGCAGGGGGACGCCGAGCAGTACTTC

d_call: TRBD1
j_call: TRBJ2-3
cdr3_length: 13
v_call: TRBV5-6
clone_size: many
cdr3_aa: CADGTGGADTQYF
cdr3_nt: TGTGCCGACGGGACAGGGGGCGCAGATACGCAGTATTTT

d_call: -
j_call: TRBJ2-5
cdr3_length: 13
v_call: TRBV6-5
clone_size: many
cdr3_aa: CASLEATEETQYF
cdr3_nt: TGTGCCAGCCTCGAGGCTACAGAAGAGACCCAGTACTTC

d_call: -
j_call: TRBJ2-1
cdr3_length: 16
v_call: TRBV2
clone_size: many
cdr3_aa: CASSVDTQSSYNEQFF
cdr3_nt: TGTGCCAGCAGCGTCGACACTCAGAGCTCCTACAATGAGCAGTTCTTC

d_call: TRBD1
j_call: TRBJ1-4
cdr3_length: 17
v_call: TRBV7-2
clone_size: many
cdr3_aa: CASSLVYPGQGNEKLFF
cdr3_nt: TGTGCCAGCAGCTTAGTGTATCCGGGACAGGGGAATGAAAAACTGTTTTTT

d_call: -
j_call: TRBJ1-4
cdr3_length: 18
v_call: TRBV11-2
clone_size: -
cdr3_aa: CASSLGPRQRGDNEKLFF
cdr3_nt: TGTGCCAGCAGCTTAGGTCCCCGGCAAAGGGGGGATAATGAAAAACTGTTTTTT

d_call: -
j_call: TRBJ2-1
cdr3_length: 16
v_call: TRBV25-1
clone_size: medium-sized
cdr3_aa: CASREGAGRTYNEQFF
cdr3_nt: TGTGCCAGCAGGGAGGGCGCGGGAAGAACCTACAATGAGCAGTTCTTC

d_call: TRBD2
j_call: TRBJ2-3
cdr3_length: 13
v_call: TRBV28
clone_size: many
cdr3_aa: CASRLTSSGTQYF
cdr3_nt: TGTGCCAGCAGACTAACATCTAGCGGGACGCAGTATTTT

d_call: -
j_call: TRBJ2-3
cdr3_length: 10
v_call: TRBV20-1
clone_size: many
cdr3_aa: CSAKGNTQYF
cdr3_nt: TGCAGTGCTAAGGGGAATACGCAGTATTTT

d_call: TRBD1
j_call: TRBJ2-2
cdr3_length: 17
v_call: TRBV2
clone_size: many
cdr3_aa: CASSPNPGQGTAGELFF
cdr3_nt: TGTGCCAGCAGCCCTAATCCGGGACAGGGTACCGCCGGGGAGCTGTTTTTT

d_call: -
j_call: TRBJ1-5
cdr3_length: 13
v_call: TRBV18
clone_size: many
cdr3_aa: CASSPFDGGAQHF
cdr3_nt: TGTGCCAGCTCACCTTTCGATGGGGGGGCCCAGCATTTT

d_call: -
j_call: TRBJ1-2
cdr3_length: 14
v_call: TRBV5-1
clone_size: many
cdr3_aa: CASSLDRANYGYTF
cdr3_nt: TGCGCCAGCAGCTTGGACAGAGCTAACTATGGCTACACCTTC

d_call: TRBD2
j_call: TRBJ2-1
cdr3_length: 14
v_call: TRBV6-1
clone_size: -
cdr3_aa: CATGGPSGNNEQFF
cdr3_nt: TGTGCCACCGGGGGCCCTAGCGGGAACAATGAGCAGTTCTTC

d_call: -
j_call: TRBJ1-4
cdr3_length: 13
v_call: TRBV6-6
clone_size: -
cdr3_aa: CASAGGGTEKLFF
cdr3_nt: TGTGCCAGCGCGGGGGGCGGTACTGAAAAACTGTTTTTT

d_call: -
j_call: TRBJ2-6
cdr3_length: 15
v_call: TRBV20-1
clone_size: medium-sized
cdr3_aa: CSARTSPSGANVLTF
cdr3_nt: TGCAGTGCTAGGACTTCCCCCTCTGGGGCCAACGTCCTGACTTTC

d_call: -
j_call: TRBJ2-2
cdr3_length: 12
v_call: TRBV20-1
clone_size: many
cdr3_aa: CSADVGAGELFF
cdr3_nt: TGCAGTGCGGACGTCGGGGCCGGGGAGCTGTTTTTT

d_call: -
j_call: TRBJ2-1
cdr3_length: 14
v_call: TRBV19
clone_size: many
cdr3_aa: CASSLDSRRNEQFF
cdr3_nt: TGTGCCAGTAGTCTCGACTCCCGGCGGAATGAGCAGTTCTTC

d_call: -
j_call: TRBJ1-2
cdr3_length: 15
v_call: TRBV7-9
clone_size: many
cdr3_aa: CASSRQWTASYGYTF
cdr3_nt: TGTGCCAGCAGCCGACAATGGACAGCCTCCTATGGCTACACCTTC

d_call: -
j_call: TRBJ2-5
cdr3_length: 13
v_call: TRBV4-1
clone_size: -
cdr3_aa: CASSQAGDETQYF
cdr3_nt: TGCGCCAGCAGCCAAGCAGGGGATGAGACCCAGTACTTC

d_call: TRBD1
j_call: TRBJ2-3
cdr3_length: 14
v_call: TRBV24-1
clone_size: many
cdr3_aa: CATRGTGGTDTQYF
cdr3_nt: TGTGCCACCAGGGGGACAGGTGGCACAGATACGCAGTATTTT

d_call: -
j_call: TRBJ1-5
cdr3_length: 14
v_call: TRBV20-1
clone_size: medium-sized
cdr3_aa: CSALIGAANQPQHF
cdr3_nt: TGCAGTGCTCTGATAGGGGCAGCCAATCAGCCCCAGCATTTT

d_call: TRBD2
j_call: TRBJ2-1
cdr3_length: 16
v_call: TRBV24-1
clone_size: medium-sized
cdr3_aa: CATSAVTSGVWDEQFF
cdr3_nt: TGTGCCACCAGTGCCGTGACTAGCGGTGTCTGGGATGAGCAGTTCTTC

d_call: -
j_call: TRBJ1-1
cdr3_length: 13
v_call: TRBV10-1
clone_size: -
cdr3_aa: CASSESRDTEAFF
cdr3_nt: TGCGCCAGCAGTGAGTCGAGGGACACTGAAGCTTTCTTT

d_call: TRBD2
j_call: TRBJ2-1
cdr3_length: 15
v_call: TRBV4-3
clone_size: many
cdr3_aa: CASSQVLAERGEQFF
cdr3_nt: TGCGCCAGCAGCCAAGTCCTAGCGGAACGTGGTGAGCAGTTCTTC

d_call: -
j_call: TRBJ2-7
cdr3_length: 16
v_call: TRBV4-2
clone_size: many
cdr3_aa: CASSQGRRGSDYEQYF
cdr3_nt: TGTGCCAGCAGCCAAGGTCGGAGGGGCTCGGACTACGAGCAGTACTTC

d_call: -
j_call: TRBJ1-1
cdr3_length: 13
v_call: TRBV20-1
clone_size: medium-sized
cdr3_aa: CSARDMTNTEAFF
cdr3_nt: TGCAGTGCTAGAGATATGACGAACACTGAAGCTTTCTTT

d_call: TRBD2
j_call: TRBJ2-1
cdr3_length: 15
v_call: TRBV20-1
clone_size: many
cdr3_aa: CSACGTSGSIDEQFF
cdr3_nt: TGCAGTGCTTGCGGGACTAGCGGGAGTATTGATGAGCAGTTCTTC

d_call: -
j_call: TRBJ2-5
cdr3_length: 14
v_call: TRBV3-1
clone_size: many
cdr3_aa: CASSQRTVQETQYF
cdr3_nt: TGTGCCAGCAGCCAAAGAACGGTCCAAGAGACCCAGTACTTC

d_call: -
j_call: TRBJ1-5
cdr3_length: 12
v_call: TRBV24-1
clone_size: many
cdr3_aa: CATQWGNQPQHF
cdr3_nt: TGTGCCACCCAGTGGGGTAATCAGCCCCAGCATTTT

d_call: -
j_call: TRBJ2-1
cdr3_length: 14
v_call: TRBV9
clone_size: many
cdr3_aa: CASSVGEVYNEQFF
cdr3_nt: TGTGCCAGCAGCGTAGGTGAGGTCTACAATGAGCAGTTCTTC

d_call: TRBD2
j_call: TRBJ2-3
cdr3_length: 14
v_call: TRBV10-3
clone_size: many
cdr3_aa: CAIRGGTNTDTQYF
cdr3_nt: TGTGCCATCAGGGGCGGGACTAACACAGATACGCAGTATTTT

d_call: -
j_call: TRBJ1-3
cdr3_length: 13
v_call: TRBV9
clone_size: -
cdr3_aa: CASSGGSGNTIYF
cdr3_nt: TGTGCCAGCAGCGGAGGGTCTGGAAACACCATATATTTT

d_call: -
j_call: TRBJ1-1
cdr3_length: 14
v_call: TRBV28
clone_size: many
cdr3_aa: CASSSLTGDTEAFF
cdr3_nt: TGTGCCAGCAGTTCCCTGACGGGGGACACTGAAGCTTTCTTT

d_call: -
j_call: TRBJ2-3
cdr3_length: 12
v_call: TRBV5-1
clone_size: -
cdr3_aa: CASRSGTDTQYF
cdr3_nt: TGCGCCAGCAGAAGCGGCACAGATACGCAGTATTTT

d_call: -
j_call: TRBJ2-5
cdr3_length: 11
v_call: TRBV2
clone_size: many
cdr3_aa: CASEVQETQYF
cdr3_nt: TGTGCCAGTGAGGTGCAAGAGACCCAGTACTTC

d_call: TRBD1
j_call: TRBJ2-5
cdr3_length: 14
v_call: TRBV5-1
clone_size: many
cdr3_aa: CASSRTGGQETQYF
cdr3_nt: TGCGCCAGCAGCAGGACAGGGGGGCAAGAGACCCAGTACTTC

d_call: TRBD2
j_call: TRBJ2-1
cdr3_length: 15
v_call: TRBV3-1
clone_size: many
cdr3_aa: CASSQDFTSGYEQFF
cdr3_nt: TGTGCCAGCAGCCAAGATTTCACTAGCGGGTATGAGCAGTTCTTC

d_call: -
j_call: TRBJ2-4
cdr3_length: 14
v_call: TRBV7-2
clone_size: medium-sized
cdr3_aa: CASSPEFEGNIQYF
cdr3_nt: TGTGCCAGCAGCCCAGAGTTCGAGGGAAACATTCAGTACTTC

d_call: -
j_call: TRBJ2-7
cdr3_length: 11
v_call: TRBV19
clone_size: few
cdr3_aa: CASSAPYEQYF
cdr3_nt: TGTGCCAGTAGTGCCCCCTACGAGCAGTACTTC

d_call: -
j_call: TRBJ2-7
cdr3_length: 11
v_call: TRBV29-1
clone_size: many
cdr3_aa: CSSTSGYEQYF
cdr3_nt: TGCAGCTCTACCAGTGGCTACGAGCAGTACTTC

d_call: -
j_call: TRBJ2-5
cdr3_length: 12
v_call: TRBV5-4
clone_size: -
cdr3_aa: CASSRDWETQYF
cdr3_nt: TGTGCCAGCAGCCGGGACTGGGAGACCCAGTACTTC

d_call: -
j_call: TRBJ2-4
cdr3_length: 15
v_call: TRBV5-6
clone_size: many
cdr3_aa: CASSEFRLTKNIQYF
cdr3_nt: TGTGCCAGCAGCGAGTTTAGACTAACCAAAAACATTCAGTACTTC

d_call: -
j_call: TRBJ2-2
cdr3_length: 16
v_call: TRBV5-4
clone_size: -
cdr3_aa: CASTPRLRTGTGELFF
cdr3_nt: TGTGCCAGCACCCCTAGACTTCGAACGGGCACCGGGGAGCTGTTTTTT

d_call: -
j_call: TRBJ1-2
cdr3_length: 13
v_call: TRBV28
clone_size: many
cdr3_aa: CASSPRDIHGYTF
cdr3_nt: TGTGCCAGCAGTCCCCGCGACATACATGGCTACACCTTC

d_call: -
j_call: TRBJ1-1
cdr3_length: 14
v_call: TRBV6-1
clone_size: -
cdr3_aa: CASSERGLNTEAFF
cdr3_nt: TGTGCCAGCAGTGAAAGGGGCCTGAACACTGAAGCTTTCTTT